These 19 T cell receptor beta chains were sequenced from one sample in a study of T-cell reconstitution after alpha-beta-depleted transplantation in children. This sample's TCRbeta library carried unique molecular identifier barcodes. TCRdb ran MiXCR on the PCR reads and lists one entry per CDR3 protein. Among some 200,000 distinct CDR3 sequences listed, about 8.8% were seen once. Sequenced material: PBMCs from the stem cell graft donor, taken from the stem cell graft. Every receptor here comes from a human donor who donated a stem cell graft to a child with SCID.

In its sample, this clonotype was seen many times. J is TRBJ1-2 and V is TRBV4-3, with a possible D match to TRBD1 (6 bases). The CDR3 loop spans 16 amino acids. Germline lookup yields CDR1 LGHNA and CDR2 YSLEER. Trimming shortened V by 3 bases and J by 2 bases, and 16 bases separated the two germline ends. In DNA, the CDR3 is TGCGCCAGCAGCCAGGCCGACAGGACACCAAACTATGGCTACACCTTC. It encodes CASSQADRTPNYGYTF.

This clonotype was detected ten times or more. This sequence joins TRBV10-3 and TRBJ2-3; D unclear. The CDR3 contains 15 residues. Between the trimmed V and J ends, which lost 2 bases and 5 bases, there was a span of 14 bases. Germline V lookup: CDR1 ENHRY, CDR2 SYGVKD. The CDR3 sequence: CAISELIPGRDTQYF. CDR3 DNA sequence: TGTGCCATCAGTGAGCTCATACCGGGCCGAGATACGCAGTATTTT.

This clonotype was detected many times. The chain is built from TRBV29-1 and TRBJ2-5; 10 bases match TRBD2. Germline values: CDR1 SQVTM, CDR2 ANQGSEA. The CDR3 loop spans 12 amino acids. V lost 7 bases, J lost 3 bases, and 2 bases stayed unmatched. The CDR3 DNA follows: TGCAGCGGGCTAGCGGGGGAAGAGACCCAGTACTTC. It yields the protein CSGLAGEETQYF. Full variable domain (outside the CDR3, taken from reference TRBV29-1 and TRBJ2-5): SAVISQKPSRDICQRGTSLTIQCQVDSQVTMMFWYRQQPGQSLTLIATANQGSEATYESGFVIDKFPISRPNLTFSTLTVSNMSPEDSSIYLCSGLAGEETQYFGPGTRLLVL.

The table lists this clonotype with many counts. The chain carries TRBV5-1 and TRBJ2-1; 7 nucleotides agree with TRBD2. The germline gives CDR1 SGHRS, CDR2 YFSETQ. This CDR3 spans 15 amino acids. The ends lost 0 bases at V and 0 bases at J; junction bases unmatched: 0. CDR3 bases: TGCGCCAGCAGCTTGGAGCGGGGCTCCTACAATGAGCAGTTCTTC. Encoded protein: CASSLERGSYNEQFF. Supplemented by reference TRBV5-1 and TRBJ2-1, the full variable domain reads KAGVTQTPRYLIKTRGQQVTLSCSPISGHRSVSWYQQTPGQGLQFLFEYFSETQRNKGNFPGRFSGRQFSNSRSEMNVSTLELGDSALYLCASSLERGSYNEQFFGPGTRLTVL.

This clonotype has ten or more counts. The chain employs TRBV20-1 and TRBJ1-2; TRBD1 aligns across 10 bases. V gave up 6 bases and J gave up 12 bases; unmatched junction bases: 16. The V gene's germline CDR1 is DFQATT and CDR2 SNEGSKA (reference sequence). The CDR3 spans 14 residues. DNA for the CDR3: TGCAGTGCGCCTCGGGACAGGGGCCCGCAAAGTAACACCTTC. This gives the protein CSAPRDRGPQSNTF.

This clonotype was observed many times. DNA of the CDR3: TGCGGCAGTTCGGTTCAGGGGTGGGGGAACAATGAGCAGTTCTTC. This translates into CGSSVQGWGNNEQFF. The rearrangement joins TRBV20-1 to TRBJ2-1; TRBD1 is a possible D gene (6 bases). The CDR3 loop spans 15 amino acids. Germline V lookup: CDR1 DFQATT, CDR2 SNEGSKA (reference sequence).

At least ten counts were recorded for this clonotype. The chain joins TRBV9 to TRBJ2-1, with 7 nucleotides matching TRBD2. Looked up from germline, CDR1 is SGDLS and CDR2 is YYNGEE. CDR3 length: 14 residues. V lost 0 bases to trimming and J lost 5 bases; unmatched junction nucleotides: 2. The chain's CDR3 is CASSVGTRHNEQFF. CDR3 bases: TGTGCCAGCAGCGTAGGGACTAGACACAATGAGCAGTTCTTC.

This clonotype was recorded at least ten times. The chain combines TRBV5-6 with TRBJ2-7; possibly TRBD1 or TRBD2 for D (5 bases each). Trimming took off 1 base at V and 6 bases at J, with 8 bases between the two ends. The CDR3 spans 12 residues. Germline lookup yields CDR1 SGHDT and CDR2 YYEEEE. The CDR3 loop reads CASSLWGTEQYF. CDR3 nucleotides: TGTGCCAGCAGCTTGTGGGGGACCGAGCAGTACTTC.

This clonotype turned up a few times. The V gene is TRBV14, the J gene TRBJ1-2; 7 bases are shared with TRBD1. Germline loops: CDR1 SGHDN, CDR2 FVKESK. With 4 bases clipped from V and 0 bases from J, the junction kept 8 bases outside the gene matches. The CDR3 extends over 16 amino acids. The CDR3 bases are TGTGCCAGCAGCCCCCAGGGGGATCGGGCTAACTATGGCTACACCTTC. It yields the protein CASSPQGDRANYGYTF.

This clonotype was detected ten times or more. DNA for the CDR3: TGTGCCAGCAGCGGCGGGTTTGCAACTAATGAAAAACTGTTTTTT. Its translation is CASSGGFATNEKLFF. The gene calls are TRBV5-6 and TRBJ1-4; D remains ambiguous. The CDR3 spans 15 residues. Trimming took 4 bases from V and 0 from J, leaving 10 bases between them. CDR1 is SGHDT and CDR2 is YYEEEE in the germline V gene.

This clonotype was detected many times. The chain recombines TRBV12-3 or TRBV12-4 with TRBJ1-1; TRBD1 is a possible D gene (5 bases). V was trimmed by 6 bases and J by 0 bases, leaving 11 bases between them. The CDR3 has 14 residues. CDR3 DNA sequence: TGTGCCAGCAGGCACAGGCTGATGAACACTGAAGCTTTCTTT. Protein product: CASRHRLMNTEAFF.

This clonotype showed up many times. V gene TRBV20-1 combines with J gene TRBJ1-1; TRBD1 agrees at 7 bases. V lost 3 bases to trimming and J lost 0 bases; unmatched junction nucleotides: 4. The CDR3 extends over 14 amino acids. Germline V CDR1 and CDR2: DFQATT, SNEGSKA (reference sequence). The CDR3 DNA is TGCAGTGCTAGTGGGGACAGATTGAACACTGAAGCTTTCTTT. Translation gives CSASGDRLNTEAFF.

This clonotype was seen at least ten times. The V gene is TRBV5-1, the J gene TRBJ2-7; TRBD2 agrees at 9 bases. Germline CDR1 and CDR2: SGHRS and YFSETQ. The CDR3 extends over 16 amino acids. The V segment lost 3 bases and the J segment 2 bases; nucleotides outside the gene matches: 9. The DNA for the CDR3 is TGCGCCAGCAGCTCTTCAGCGGGGGGATCGCCCTACGAGCAGTACTTC. Residues: CASSSSAGGSPYEQYF.

This clonotype has a count of ten or more. For the CDR3, the DNA is TGTGCCACCAGCATGGGGGGCGGGGAGCTGTTTTTT. Protein sequence: CATSMGGGELFF. This chain joins TRBV15 and TRBJ2-2, with a tentative D call TRBD2 (6 bases). This CDR3 comprises 12 residues. The germline gives CDR1 LNHNV, CDR2 YYDKDF (reference sequence). Trimming cost V 4 bases and J 7 bases, with 7 bases left between them. The complete variable domain, with remaining parts taken from reference TRBV15 and TRBJ2-2, reads DAMVIQNPRYQVTQFGKPVTLSCSQTLNHNVMYWYQQKSSQAPKLLFHYYDKDFNNEADTPDNFQSRRPNTSFCFLDIRSPGLGDTAMYLCATSMGGGELFFGEGSRLTVL.

This clonotype was detected ten times or more. The chain recombines TRBV20-1 with TRBJ1-1; maybe TRBD1 (5 bases). Trimming shortened V by 3 bases and J by 9 bases, and 8 bases separated the two germline ends. This CDR3 has 10 residues. From germline, CDR1 is DFQATT and CDR2 SNEGSKA (reference sequence). The CDR3 region has the DNA TGCAGTGCTAGGCGACAGAAAGCTTTCTTT. Encoded protein: CSARRQKAFF.

Many counts were recorded for this clonotype. The genes are TRBV20-1 and TRBJ2-3; 7 bases line up with TRBD2. CDR3 length equals 15 residues. J gave up 5 bases and V 0 bases, and 8 bases lay outside the gene matches. Germline CDR1 and CDR2: DFQATT and SNEGSKA (reference sequence). In nucleotides, the CDR3 is TGCAGTGCTAGAGATCTGGGGGGGGATGAAGATACGCAGTATTTT. This translates into CSARDLGGDEDTQYF.

The sample holds many counts of this clonotype. The genes are TRBV2 and TRBJ1-5; no reliable D call. CDR3 length: 14 residues. V lost 2 bases, J lost 6 bases, and 11 bases lay in between. Germline CDR1 SNHLY, CDR2 FYNNEI. The CDR3 DNA sequence: TGTGCCAGCAGTGAAACCCCTCGGGGTCAGCCCCAGCATTTT. Its protein product is CASSETPRGQPQHF.

This clonotype was observed at least ten times. J is TRBJ1-5 and V is TRBV15; TRBD1 matches at 7 bases. Trimming at V came to 0 bases and at J to 3 bases, leaving 5 bases not matched to a gene. There are 16 residues in the CDR3. Germline V CDR1 and CDR2: LNHNV, YYDKDF (reference sequence). In DNA, the CDR3 is TGTGCCACCAGCAGAGACTGGGGACAGTCCAATCAGCCCCAGCATTTT. It codes for CATSRDWGQSNQPQHF.

This clonotype was observed many times. In nucleotides, the CDR3 is TGCAGTGCTGGTGTTCGGGGGGGCCTGACAGATACGCAGTATTTT. Translation gives CSAGVRGGLTDTQYF. The chain combines TRBV20-1 with TRBJ2-3; the match to TRBD2 covers 8 bases. Germline values: CDR1 DFQATT, CDR2 SNEGSKA (reference sequence). The CDR3 is 15 residues long. Trimming at V came to 5 bases and at J to 3 bases, leaving 10 bases not matched to a gene.